The following is a T cell receptor beta chain sequence with its context. Its antigen is unknown. Tregs were sorted as CD4+CD25+CD127-/low cells. Whole-study results and caveats: Tumor memory CD4+ T cell TCR gene usage clustered with blood and lymph node memory CD4+ cells and lymph node naive CD4+ cells. The larger-cohort validation was restricted to a single TCR beta V-J rearrangement rather than whole repertoires. Tumor Treg TCRs overlapped most with tumor naive CD4+ cells.

Losses at the gene ends were 6 bases for V and 0 bases for J; bases not matched to a gene: 5. CDR3 size: 14 residues. Germline lookup yields CDR1 MNHNS and CDR2 SASEGT. Constant-region reverse primers amplified full-length variable regions, followed by semi-nested Nested Universal Primer A PCR. TCRdb fed the 5' RACE reads into MiXCR, producing one record per CDR3 protein. The table lists 55,000 or so distinct CDR3 sequences, roughly 20% of them singletons, with 3.2% in the top ten. The rearrangement links TRBV6-1 to TRBJ2-7; 7 bases align to TRBD1. The sample comprised tumor-infiltrating Tregs sorted from the breast tumor. The source of this sequence is a female donor with breast cancer. CDR3 sequence reads: CASRQQGSSYEQYF. CDR3 nucleotide sequence: TGTGCCAGCAGACAACAGGGGTCCTCCTACGAGCAGTACTTC.